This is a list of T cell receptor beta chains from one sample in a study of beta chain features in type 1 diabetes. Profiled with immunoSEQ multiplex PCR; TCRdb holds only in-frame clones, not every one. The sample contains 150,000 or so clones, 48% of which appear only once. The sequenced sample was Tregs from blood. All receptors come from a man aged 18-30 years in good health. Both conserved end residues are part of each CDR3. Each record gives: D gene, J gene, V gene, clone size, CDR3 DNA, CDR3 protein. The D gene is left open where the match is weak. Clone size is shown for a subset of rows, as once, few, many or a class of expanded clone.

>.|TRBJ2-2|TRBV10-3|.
TGTGCCATCAGAACCGGGACTTCGAACACCGGGGAGCTGTTTTTT
CAIRTGTSNTGELFF
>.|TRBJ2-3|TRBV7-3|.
TGTGCCAGCAGACAGGGCGTCACAGATACGCAGTATTTT
CASRQGVTDTQYF
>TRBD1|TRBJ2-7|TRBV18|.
TGTGCCAGCTCACCTACCGGGACAGGGCCCTACGGGCAGTACTTC
CASSPTGTGPYGQYF
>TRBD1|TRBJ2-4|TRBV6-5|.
TGTGCCAGCAGTCAGGGGGTGGCAAACATTCAGTACTTC
CASSQGVANIQYF
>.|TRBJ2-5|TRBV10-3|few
TGTGCCACATGGGGCGGTCAAGAGACCCAGTACTTC
CATWGGQETQYF
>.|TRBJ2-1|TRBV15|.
TGTGCCACCAGCGTGCAATATGGAGATGAGCAGTTCTTC
CATSVQYGDEQFF
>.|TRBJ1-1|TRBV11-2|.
TGTGCCAGCAGCTTAACAACTGAAGCTTTCTTT
CASSLTTEAFF
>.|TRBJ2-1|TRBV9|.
TGTGCCAGCAGCTCTAGCCTATCCTACAATGAGCAGTTCTTC
CASSSSLSYNEQFF
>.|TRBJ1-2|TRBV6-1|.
TGTGCCAGCAGTGAATTTCCGGGGGGCGCTTTTCTTCGGTATGGCTACACCTTC
CASSEFPGGAFLRYGYTF
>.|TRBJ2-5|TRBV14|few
TGTGCCAGCAGCCAAGTGTTTGGAGGGTTGGTCAGAGAGACCCAGTACTTC
CASSQVFGGLVRETQYF
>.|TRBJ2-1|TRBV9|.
TGTGCCAGCAGCCCCCATTATCGGGGGAACGAGCAGTTCTTC
CASSPHYRGNEQFF
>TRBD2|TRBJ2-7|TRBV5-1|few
TGCGCCAGCAGCACAAGCGGGACTAACCTCTACGAGCAGTACTTC
CASSTSGTNLYEQYF
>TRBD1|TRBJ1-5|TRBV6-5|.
TGTGCCAGCGGACGTCCGGGACAGGGCAATCAGCCCCAGCATTTT
CASGRPGQGNQPQHF
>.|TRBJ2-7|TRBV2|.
TGTGCCAGCACACCCCCGGACAGAGGCCGTTCGGGGCAGTACTTC
CASTPPDRGRSGQYF